The 22 T cell receptor beta chains given below trace back to one sample, sequenced in a study of response to subunit inactivated influenza vaccine. Each CDR3 protein is one row after TCRdb ran MiXCR on the RT-PCR reads. The sample records about 160,000 distinct CDR3 sequences, about a tenth being singletons. The sample consisted of non-naive T cells sorted from PBMCs, taken about 6 weeks after vaccination. The receptor set was obtained from a man aged 50-60 years who received an inactivated influenza vaccine.

This clonotype has at least ten counts. This chain uses TRBV5-1 with TRBJ1-4, with 11 bases that match TRBD1. J gave up 5 bases and V 4 bases, and 4 bases lay outside the gene matches. Germline V gene sequence: CDR1 SGHRS, CDR2 YFSETQ. This CDR3 has 15 amino acids. The CDR3 reads CASSLGTGGNEKLFF. The CDR3 nucleotides are TGCGCCAGCAGCCTGGGGACAGGGGGAAATGAAAAACTGTTTTTT. The variable domain in full, completed from reference TRBV5-1 and TRBJ1-4, reads KAGVTQTPRYLIKTRGQQVTLSCSPISGHRSVSWYQQTPGQGLQFLFEYFSETQRNKGNFPGRFSGRQFSNSRSEMNVSTLELGDSALYLCASSLGTGGNEKLFFGSGTQLSVL.

The chain links TRBV4-1 to TRBJ1-2; TRBD1 matches at 11 bases. Looked up from germline, CDR1 is MGHRA and CDR2 is YSYEKL. The CDR3 runs to 14 residues. V lost 5 bases, J lost 3 bases, and 2 bases stayed unmatched. CDR3 nucleotide sequence: TGCGCCAGCAGCTCGGGACAGGGGGACTATGGCTACACCTTC. This sequence encodes CASSSGQGDYGYTF.

This clonotype was observed at least ten times. The chain combines TRBV24-1 with TRBJ2-7; D not certain. The V gene lost 1 base and the J gene lost 5 bases, with 5 bases spanning the gap. CDR3 length equals 12 residues. Germline CDR1 KGHDR, CDR2 SFDVKD. As DNA, the CDR3 is TGTGCCACCAGTGATTTTACCAACGAGCAGTACTTC. Translated: CATSDFTNEQYF.

This clonotype was counted a few times. The chain is built from TRBV5-1 and TRBJ2-7; 11 nucleotides match TRBD1. The CDR3 spans 15 residues. Germline CDR1 reads SGHRS; CDR2 reads YFSETQ. V shed 4 bases and J 4 bases; nucleotides not matched to a gene: 7. The CDR3 bases are TGCGCCAGCAGCCTCGGGACAGGGGGATTGTACGAGCAGTACTTC. This gives the protein CASSLGTGGLYEQYF.

This clonotype was counted ten times or more. The chain uses TRBV3-1 and TRBJ2-6, with D possibly being TRBD1 (5 bases). Germline V gene sequence: CDR1 LGHDT, CDR2 YNNKEL (reference sequence). With 1 base removed from V and 4 bases from J, the gap between germline ends came to 8 bases. The CDR3 is made up of 15 amino acids. Here the CDR3 DNA reads TGTGCCAGCAGCCAAGCTCACAGGGGGGCCAACGTCCTGACTTTC. Residues: CASSQAHRGANVLTF.

The gene calls are TRBV20-1 and TRBJ2-2; 14 nucleotides match TRBD2. The CDR3 runs to 18 residues. Looked up from germline, CDR1 is DFQATT and CDR2 is SNEGSKA (reference sequence). The V and J ends lost 5 bases and 0 bases, in that order; junction bases with no gene match: 8. The CDR3 is CSALGLAGGLSNTGELFF. CDR3 in DNA: TGCAGTGCTCTTGGACTAGCGGGGGGCCTTTCGAACACCGGGGAGCTGTTTTTT.

This clonotype has just a few counts. The chain has TRBV25-1 and TRBJ2-5, with D maybe TRBD2 (6 bases). The V and J ends lost 3 bases and 2 bases respectively, with 16 bases between them. The length of the CDR3 is 16 residues. CDR1 is MGHDK and CDR2 is SYGVNS in the germline V gene. CDR3 sequence (DNA): TGTGCCAGCAGTGATTCTAGGACTACTCGGCAAGAGACCCAGTACTTC. Translation: CASSDSRTTRQETQYF.

In its sample, this clonotype was seen a few times. The rearrangement joins TRBV4-3 to TRBJ1-6, with D unclear. This CDR3 has 14 amino acids. V was shortened by 0 bases and J by 14 bases, with 14 bases between the two germline ends. Germline values: CDR1 LGHNA, CDR2 YSLEER. In DNA, the CDR3 is TGCGCCAGCAGCCAAGATCCTGCTTCGGCGGCCCTCCACTTT. The encoded protein is CASSQDPASAALHF.

This clonotype was found a few times. This chain uses TRBV28 with TRBJ2-7; the D is unclear. Germline values: CDR1 MDHEN, CDR2 SYDVKM. The CDR3 length is 14 residues. Trimming took off 3 bases at V and 1 base at J, with 10 bases between the two ends. CDR3 bases: TGTGCCAGCAGTTTCCAGGCAGCTTCCTACGAGCAGTACTTC. It is translated as CASSFQAASYEQYF.

For the CDR3, the DNA is TGCGCCAGCAGCCAAGCTGAACAAGAGACCCAGTACTTC. It encodes CASSQAEQETQYF. V gene TRBV4-1 combines with J gene TRBJ2-5; D is unresolved. Germline V CDR1 and CDR2: MGHRA, YSYEKL. The length of the CDR3 is 13 residues. V was clipped by 1 base and J by 2 bases, with 5 bases between them.

The chain recombines TRBV11-2 with TRBJ1-3; 7 nucleotides agree with TRBD1. Per germline, CDR1 SGHAT and CDR2 FQNNGV. This CDR3 spans 17 amino acids. Trimming cost V 2 bases and J 0 bases; bases outside gene matches: 7. The CDR3 coding sequence is TGTGCCAGCAGCTTAAGTCTGGGACAGAGCTCTGGAAACACCATATATTTT. Protein sequence: CASSLSLGQSSGNTIYF.

In this sample, this clonotype turned up a few times. V gene TRBV5-1 combines with J gene TRBJ2-7, with 7 bases fitting TRBD2. The J segment lost 3 bases and the V segment lost 4 bases, leaving 4 bases of the junction unmatched. The CDR3 spans 13 residues. The V gene's germline CDR1 is SGHRS and CDR2 YFSETQ. For the CDR3, the DNA is TGCGCCAGCAGCCATCCGGGGGGCTACGAGCAGTACTTC. Translating gives CASSHPGGYEQYF.

Only a few counts were recorded for this clonotype. Mismatch with germline at one junction end may stem from a read error. This chain links TRBV7-7 with TRBJ2-3; either TRBD1 or TRBD2 may supply D (5 bases each). Germline assignment: CDR1 SSHAT and CDR2 FNYEAQ (reference sequence). This CDR3 spans 12 amino acids. Here the CDR3 reads CASSPGTGTQYF. The CDR3, as DNA: TGTGCTAGCAGCCCCGGGACCGGTACGCAGTATTTT.

There are many counts of this clonotype. The chain uses TRBV3-1 and TRBJ2-7, with 12 bases that match TRBD2. Germline V lookup: CDR1 LGHDT, CDR2 YNNKEL (reference sequence). The CDR3 is 15 residues long. The V gene end was trimmed by 4 bases and the J gene end by 2 bases; junction bases not matched to a gene: 3. The CDR3 DNA sequence: TGTGCCAGCAGCCTTGGACTAGCGGGGACCTACGAGCAGTACTTC. This codes for CASSLGLAGTYEQYF.

V gene TRBV20-1 combines with J gene TRBJ2-1, with a tentative D call TRBD2 (6 bases). Trimming removed 3 bases at V and 9 bases at J, with 21 bases between. The CDR3 is 15 residues long. The germline V gene encodes CDR1 DFQATT and CDR2 SNEGSKA (reference sequence). The CDR3 spells CSASPTGGWVGEQFF. CDR3 nucleotide sequence: TGCAGTGCTAGCCCGACCGGAGGGTGGGTAGGTGAGCAGTTCTTC.

CDR3 loop: CASSPAGTPFHEQYF. CDR3 coding DNA: TGTGCCAGCAGCCCCGCCGGGACACCCTTTCACGAGCAGTACTTC. The chain links TRBV28 to TRBJ2-7; D might be TRBD1 (6 bases). The germline V gene encodes CDR1 MDHEN and CDR2 SYDVKM. The CDR3 length is 15 residues. With 6 bases removed from V and 5 bases from J, the gap between germline ends came to 20 bases.

This clonotype counts as medium-sized. The chain uses TRBV4-2 and TRBJ2-5, with 7 bases identical to TRBD1. The CDR3 has 15 amino acids. V lost 0 bases, J lost 2 bases, and 3 bases stayed unmatched. Germline CDR1 is LGHNA and CDR2 is YNFKEQ. This chain's CDR3 is CASSQEGTDQETQYF. DNA for the CDR3: TGTGCCAGCAGCCAAGAGGGGACAGATCAAGAGACCCAGTACTTC.

Ten or more counts support this clonotype. The chain joins TRBV12-3 or TRBV12-4 to TRBJ2-5, with D possibly matching TRBD1 (7 bases). The V end was cut by 0 bases, the J end by 7 bases, with 12 bases between. The CDR3 has 14 residues. The CDR3, as DNA: TGTGCCAGCAGTTTAGCAGGCCAGGGGGGGACCCAGTACTTC. Protein: CASSLAGQGGTQYF.

This clonotype was counted between two and nine times. The chain uses TRBV20-1 and TRBJ1-5, with no clear D. Germline V CDR1 and CDR2: DFQATT, SNEGSKA (reference sequence). This CDR3 is 12 amino acids long. V was shortened by 1 base and J by 8 bases, with 9 bases between the two germline ends. This CDR3 reads CSARAASKPQHF. CDR3 nucleotides: TGCAGTGCTAGAGCCGCCTCGAAGCCCCAGCATTTT.

V is TRBV14 and J is TRBJ2-7; 7 bases match TRBD1. The CDR3 has 16 amino acids. The ends lost 1 base at V and 2 bases at J; junction bases unmatched: 8. Germline V gene data show CDR1 as SGHDN and CDR2 as FVKESK. CDR3 bases: TGTGCCAGCAGCCAAGTTCGAGGGGACAGTGCCTACGAGCAGTACTTC. Translating gives CASSQVRGDSAYEQYF.

The chain joins TRBV20-1 to TRBJ2-6; no clear D gene. CDR3 length: 14 residues. CDR1 and CDR2 from the germline V gene are DFQATT and SNEGSKA (reference sequence). With 3 bases removed from V and 2 bases from J, the gap between germline ends came to 8 bases. CDR3 bases: TGCAGTGCTAGTTCAGGAGCTGGGGCCAACGTCCTGACTTTC. Its protein is CSASSGAGANVLTF.

There are a few counts of this clonotype. The rearrangement joins TRBV29-1 to TRBJ1-2; D might be TRBD1 (6 bases). In germline, CDR1 is SQVTM, CDR2 ANQGSEA. V shed 6 bases and J shed 6 bases, with 14 bases lying between them. The CDR3 has 12 amino acids. CDR3 DNA: TGCAGCGTGGAGGGGCAGGGGCATGGCTACACCTTC. Translated, it gives CSVEGQGHGYTF.